The sequence of this T cell receptor beta chain was determined in a study of blood T cell repertoires in COVID-19. Study summary: Italy, Spain and the United States were the sources of the convalescent and acute COVID-19 samples.

A few counts support this clone. Profiled with immunoSEQ multiplex PCR; TCRdb holds only in-frame clones, not every one. Altogether 250,000 to 300,000 clones are present, roughly 90% being singletons, with the ten largest covering under 2.5%. Germline assignment: CDR1 SEHNR and CDR2 FQNEAQ (reference sequence). J lost 7 bases, V lost 5 bases, and 12 bases had no gene match. This CDR3 is built from 16 residues. The material sequenced was PBMCs or T cells enriched from blood (not recorded which). The rearrangement joins TRBV7-9 to TRBJ2-1; 9 positions match TRBD2. The TCR originated in a woman aged 60 to 75 who had recovered from COVID-19. In DNA, the CDR3 is TGTGCCAGCAGCCAACACGGTAGCGGGAGCCGGAATGAGCAGTTCTTC. It is translated as CASSQHGSGSRNEQFF.